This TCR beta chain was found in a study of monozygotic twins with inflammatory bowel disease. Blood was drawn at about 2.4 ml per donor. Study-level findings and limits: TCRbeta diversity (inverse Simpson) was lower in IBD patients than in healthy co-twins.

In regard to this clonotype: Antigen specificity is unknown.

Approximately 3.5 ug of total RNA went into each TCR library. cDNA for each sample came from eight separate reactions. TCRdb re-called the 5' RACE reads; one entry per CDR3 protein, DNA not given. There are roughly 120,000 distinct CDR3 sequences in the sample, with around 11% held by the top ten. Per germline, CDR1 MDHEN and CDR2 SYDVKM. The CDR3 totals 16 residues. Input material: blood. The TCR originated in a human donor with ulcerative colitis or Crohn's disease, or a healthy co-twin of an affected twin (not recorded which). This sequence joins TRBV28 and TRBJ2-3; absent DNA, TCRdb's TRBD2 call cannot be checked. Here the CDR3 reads CASSSLAGESTDTQYF.